The source of this TCR beta chain is a study of T cells expressing NK-cell markers. Whole-study findings and limits: Six of the donors carried dominant NKG2C+ clonotypes that took up roughly 1.0-8% of their CD8+ T cells.

Notes on this clonotype: Its antigen remains unidentified.

Following a re-call of the 5' RACE reads, TCRdb has one entry per CDR3 protein and lacks DNA. The sample data list about 180,000 distinct CDR3 sequences. Germline-derived CDR1 and CDR2 are SGHRS and YFSETQ. The CDR3 consists of 15 residues. This sequence joins TRBV5-1 and TRBJ1-2; the D call of TRBD1 rests on TCRdb alone, since no DNA is present to check it. The source of this sequence is a woman between 18 and 70 years old in good health. Sequencing used blood T cells: a sorted CD56 or NKG2C T cell subset, CD4+ or CD8+ T cells, or bulk PBMC T cells (not recorded which). The CDR3 sequence is CASSLSAGGRLGYTF.